This entry describes one TCR beta chain. Antigen: not known. V lost 3 bases and J 4 bases, leaving 9 bases between the germline ends. This CDR3 has 13 amino acids. Germline-derived CDR1 and CDR2 are KGHSH and LQKENI. These data originate in a study of post-analysis software for immune sequencing data. Turning to the study itself: The disease courses covered relapsing-remitting, secondary progressive and progressive-relapsing multiple sclerosis.

Findings and limits, study-wide: Roughly five TRBV segments appeared more often in patients than in controls, and TRBV5-6, TRBV5-1 and TRBV20-1 were among these.

Unique molecular identifiers had been added to the TCR beta cDNA libraries. TCRdb re-derived calls from the PCR reads in MiXCR, one entry per CDR3 protein. The table lists hundreds of thousands of distinct CDR3 sequences, about a third of them singletons. V and J are TRBV18 and TRBJ2-5; D gene ambiguous. This receptor was taken from a girl between 5 and 17 years old with multiple sclerosis. The specimen sequenced was blood. Here the CDR3 reads CASSPEERETQYF. CDR3 DNA sequence: TGTGCCAGCTCACCCGAGGAGCGAGAGACCCAGTACTTC.